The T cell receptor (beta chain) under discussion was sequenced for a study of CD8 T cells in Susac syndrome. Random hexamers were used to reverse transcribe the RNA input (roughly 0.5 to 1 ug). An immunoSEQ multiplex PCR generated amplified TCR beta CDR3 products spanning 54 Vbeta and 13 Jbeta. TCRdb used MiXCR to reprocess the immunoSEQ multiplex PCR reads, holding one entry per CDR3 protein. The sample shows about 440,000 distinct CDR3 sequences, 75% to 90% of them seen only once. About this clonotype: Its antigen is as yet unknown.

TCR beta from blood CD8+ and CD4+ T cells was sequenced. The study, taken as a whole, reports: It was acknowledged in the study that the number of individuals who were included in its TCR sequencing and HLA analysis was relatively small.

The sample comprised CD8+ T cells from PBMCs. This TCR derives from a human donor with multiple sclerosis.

CDR3 DNA sequence: TGTGCCAGCAGGAGCGTAGGCGGGGTCGTCTCCTACGAGCAGTACTTC. It is translated as CASRSVGGVVSYEQYF. This chain connects TRBV6-6 to TRBJ2-7; tentative D call: TRBD2 (6 bases). The germline CDR1 and CDR2 sequences are MNHNY and SVGAGI (reference sequence). This CDR3 has 16 amino acids. The V end was cut by 6 bases, the J end by 0 bases, with 18 bases between.